The rows below give T cell receptor beta chains drawn from one sample of a study of shared clonotypes between healthy human individuals. The data were produced by immunoSEQ multiplex PCR, yet TCRdb's version contains in-frame clones alone and is incomplete. The sample has approximately 1,000,000 clones; about four fifths are singletons. Sequencing input: memory CD4+ T cells from PBMCs. The receptors originated from a man aged 18 to 30 in good health. Some clones in this sample may be carry-over from other donors' samples. Both conserved end residues are part of each CDR3. The order of the fields is clone size, V gene, J gene, D gene, CDR3 protein, CDR3 DNA. The D gene is left open where the match is weak. Size tells how often a clone was seen (once, few, many) or the class of an expanded clone, and some rows leave it out.

size: .
V: TRBV5-4
J: TRBJ1-2
D: TRBD1
CDR3: CASSLPGQNYGYTF
DNA: TGTGCCAGCAGCTTGCCGGGACAGAACTATGGCTACACCTTC

size: once
V: TRBV18
J: TRBJ2-1
D: TRBD2
CDR3: CASSPQTSGLREFF
DNA: TGTGCCAGCTCACCACAAACTAGCGGGCTCCGGGAGTTCTTC

size: .
V: TRBV27
J: TRBJ1-1
D: TRBD1
CDR3: CASRQQGARGSSEAFF
DNA: TGTGCCAGCAGACAGCAGGGGGCGCGAGGTTCTTCTGAAGCTTTCTTT

size: .
V: TRBV7-3
J: TRBJ2-1
D: TRBD1
CDR3: CASSLNLRHPGGQVNEQFF
DNA: TGTGCCAGCAGCTTAAATCTCCGCCACCCTGGGGGACAGGTCAATGAGCAGTTCTTC

size: .
V: TRBV28
J: TRBJ2-7
D: .
CDR3: CASKEPASYEQYF
DNA: TGTGCCAGCAAGGAACCAGCCTCCTACGAGCAGTACTTC

size: .
V: TRBV5-4
J: TRBJ2-3
D: .
CDR3: CASSPSGRGTDTQYF
DNA: TGTGCCAGCAGCCCCTCCGGGAGAGGCACAGATACGCAGTATTTT

size: .
V: TRBV15
J: TRBJ2-7
D: .
CDR3: CATSRAGSGAYEQYF
DNA: TGTGCCACCAGCAGAGCCGGGAGTGGGGCCTACGAGCAGTACTTC

size: .
V: TRBV28
J: TRBJ1-5
D: .
CDR3: CASSLGGPWGQPQHF
DNA: TGTGCCAGCAGTTTGGGGGGGCCGTGGGGTCAGCCCCAGCATTTT

size: .
V: TRBV29-1
J: TRBJ2-4
D: TRBD2
CDR3: CSVGSGASIQYF
DNA: TGCAGCGTTGGAAGCGGGGCATCCATTCAGTACTTC

size: .
V: TRBV15
J: TRBJ1-1
D: .
CDR3: CATSRVRYTEAFF
DNA: TGTGCCACCAGCAGAGTTCGTTACACTGAAGCTTTCTTT

size: .
V: TRBV5-1
J: TRBJ2-1
D: .
CDR3: CASMVGGQGNEQFF
DNA: TGCGCCAGCATGGTGGGAGGGCAGGGGAATGAGCAGTTCTTC

size: once
V: TRBV9
J: TRBJ2-1
D: .
CDR3: CASSVFEGNYNEQFF
DNA: TGTGCCAGCAGCGTGTTCGAGGGTAATTACAATGAGCAGTTCTTC

size: .
V: TRBV15
J: TRBJ2-7
D: .
CDR3: CATSRKLGTVSSYEQYF
DNA: TGTGCCACCAGCAGAAAACTTGGGACGGTTAGCTCCTACGAGCAGTACTTC

size: .
V: TRBV5-1
J: TRBJ2-5
D: TRBD2
CDR3: CASSWGERGPETQYF
DNA: TGCGCCAGCAGCTGGGGTGAGCGGGGTCCGGAGACCCAGTACTTC

size: .
V: TRBV4-2
J: TRBJ2-3
D: TRBD1
CDR3: CASSQLPHRGADTQYF
DNA: TGTGCCAGCAGCCAGCTCCCCCACAGGGGGGCAGATACGCAGTATTTT

size: .
V: TRBV29-1
J: TRBJ2-5
D: TRBD2
CDR3: CSALTSGEETQYF
DNA: TGCAGTGCATTAACTAGCGGGGAAGAGACCCAGTACTTC

size: .
V: TRBV29-1
J: TRBJ2-1
D: .
CDR3: CSVEGGGRGSYNEQFF
DNA: TGCAGCGTTGAAGGTGGGGGGAGAGGCTCCTACAATGAGCAGTTCTTC

size: .
V: TRBV18
J: TRBJ2-7
D: .
CDR3: CASSRGQRAYEQYF
DNA: TGTGCCAGCTCACGAGGACAGCGAGCCTACGAGCAGTACTTC

size: once
V: TRBV28
J: TRBJ1-2
D: .
CDR3: CASSPGVEYYGYTF
DNA: TGTGCCAGCAGCCCCGGGGTTGAGTACTATGGCTACACCTTC

size: once
V: TRBV7-3
J: TRBJ2-2
D: .
CDR3: CASSFGITGELFF
DNA: TGTGCCAGCAGCTTCGGGATCACCGGGGAGCTGTTTTTT

size: .
V: TRBV14
J: TRBJ1-1
D: .
CDR3: CASSPAGHPNTEAFF
DNA: TGTGCCAGCAGCCCGGCGGGACACCCAAACACTGAAGCTTTCTTT

size: many
V: TRBV5-4
J: TRBJ1-1
D: .
CDR3: CASSLGGMRDLGSTEAFF
DNA: TGTGCCAGCAGCTTGGGGGGCATGCGGGATTTGGGGAGTACTGAAGCTTTCTTT

size: .
V: TRBV2
J: TRBJ2-1
D: .
CDR3: CASTPNNEQFF
DNA: TGTGCCAGCACTCCCAACAATGAGCAGTTCTTC

size: .
V: TRBV4-1
J: TRBJ1-5
D: TRBD1
CDR3: CASSRTGTGDGQPQHF
DNA: TGCGCCAGCAGCCGAACCGGGACAGGGGACGGCCAGCCCCAGCATTTT

size: .
V: TRBV4-1
J: TRBJ1-2
D: .
CDR3: CASSDAPGGSNYGYTF
DNA: TGCGCCAGCAGCGATGCCCCGGGGGGCTCTAACTATGGCTACACCTTC

size: .
V: TRBV7-2
J: TRBJ2-5
D: .
CDR3: CAPKETQYF
DNA: TGTGCCCCTAAGGAGACCCAGTACTTC

size: .
V: TRBV10-3
J: TRBJ2-7
D: .
CDR3: CAISESGRGSRSYEQYF
DNA: TGTGCCATCAGTGAGTCCGGCCGGGGATCACGCTCCTACGAGCAGTACTTC

size: .
V: TRBV7-9
J: TRBJ1-2
D: .
CDR3: CASSLSPAAYGYTF
DNA: TGTGCCAGCAGCTTATCCCCAGCAGCCTATGGCTACACCTTC